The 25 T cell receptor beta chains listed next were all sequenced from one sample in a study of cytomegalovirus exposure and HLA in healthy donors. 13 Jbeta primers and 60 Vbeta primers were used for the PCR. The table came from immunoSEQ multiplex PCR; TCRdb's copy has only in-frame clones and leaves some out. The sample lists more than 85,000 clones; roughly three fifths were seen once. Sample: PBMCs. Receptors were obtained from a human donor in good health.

The CDR3 nucleotides read TGTGCCTGGGATGGGACCGACGGGGGAAAACTGTTTTTT. It specifies CAWDGTDGGKLFF. V is TRBV30 and J is TRBJ1-4, with D possibly being TRBD1 (5 bases). V dropped 5 bases and J dropped 10 bases, with 17 bases sitting between them. Germline V gene data show CDR1 as GTSNPN and CDR2 as SVGIG (reference sequence). The CDR3 consists of 13 residues.

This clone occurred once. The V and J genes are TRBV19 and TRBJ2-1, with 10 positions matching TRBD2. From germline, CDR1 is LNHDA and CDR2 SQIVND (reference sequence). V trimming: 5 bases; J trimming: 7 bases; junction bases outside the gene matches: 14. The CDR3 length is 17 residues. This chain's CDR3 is CASSYPQGLAGVNEQFF. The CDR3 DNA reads TGTGCCAGTAGTTACCCACAGGGGCTAGCGGGAGTGAATGAGCAGTTCTTC.

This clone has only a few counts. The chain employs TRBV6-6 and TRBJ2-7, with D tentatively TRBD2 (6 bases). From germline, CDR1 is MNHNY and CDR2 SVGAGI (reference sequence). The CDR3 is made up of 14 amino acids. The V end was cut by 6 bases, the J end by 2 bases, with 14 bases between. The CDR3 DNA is TGTGCCAGCAGACCCGGGGGAGTCCCCTACGAGCAGTACTTC. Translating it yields CASRPGGVPYEQYF.

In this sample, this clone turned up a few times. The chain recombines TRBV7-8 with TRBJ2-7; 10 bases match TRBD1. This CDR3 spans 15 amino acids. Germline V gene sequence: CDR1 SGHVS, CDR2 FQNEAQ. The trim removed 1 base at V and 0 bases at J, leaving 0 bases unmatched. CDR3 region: CASSLGTGGSYEQYF. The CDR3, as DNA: TGTGCCAGCAGCTTAGGGACAGGGGGCTCCTACGAGCAGTACTTC.

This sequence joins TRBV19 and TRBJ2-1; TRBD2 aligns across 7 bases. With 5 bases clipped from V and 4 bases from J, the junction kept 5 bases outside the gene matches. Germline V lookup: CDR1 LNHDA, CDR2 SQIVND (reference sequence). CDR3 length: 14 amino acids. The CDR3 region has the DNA TGTGCCAGTAGTGATCGGGGAGGGTACAATGAGCAGTTCTTC. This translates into CASSDRGGYNEQFF.

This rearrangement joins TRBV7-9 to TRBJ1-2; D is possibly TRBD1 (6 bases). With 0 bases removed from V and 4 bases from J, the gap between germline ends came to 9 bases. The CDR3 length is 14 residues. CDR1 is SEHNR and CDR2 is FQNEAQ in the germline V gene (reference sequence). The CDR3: CASSLAGAGYGYTF. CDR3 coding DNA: TGTGCCAGCAGCTTAGCGGGGGCAGGCTATGGCTACACCTTC.

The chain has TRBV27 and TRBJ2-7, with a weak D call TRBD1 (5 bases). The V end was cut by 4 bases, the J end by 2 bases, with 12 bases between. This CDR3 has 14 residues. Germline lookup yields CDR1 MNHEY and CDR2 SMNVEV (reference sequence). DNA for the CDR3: TGTGCCAGCAGTTCGGGCGACAGTCCCTACGAGCAGTACTTC. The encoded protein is CASSSGDSPYEQYF.

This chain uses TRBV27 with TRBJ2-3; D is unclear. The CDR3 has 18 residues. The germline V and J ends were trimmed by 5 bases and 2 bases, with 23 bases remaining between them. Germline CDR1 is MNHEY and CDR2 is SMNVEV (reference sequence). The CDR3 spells CASSPQFHRASFTDTQYF. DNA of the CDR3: TGTGCCAGCAGTCCGCAGTTCCATAGAGCGTCTTTCACAGATACGCAGTATTTT.

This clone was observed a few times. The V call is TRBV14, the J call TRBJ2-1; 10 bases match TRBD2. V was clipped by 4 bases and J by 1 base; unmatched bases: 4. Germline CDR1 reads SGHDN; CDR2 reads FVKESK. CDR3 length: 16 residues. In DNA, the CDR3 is TGTGCCAGCAGCCGACAAGCGGGAGGGTCCTACAATGAGCAGTTCTTC. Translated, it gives CASSRQAGGSYNEQFF. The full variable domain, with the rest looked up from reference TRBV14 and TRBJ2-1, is EAGVTQFPSHSVIEKGQTVTLRCDPISGHDNLYWYRRVMGKEIKFLLHFVKESKQDESGMPNNRFLAERTGGTYSTLKVQPAELEDSGVYFCASSRQAGGSYNEQFFGPGTRLTVL.

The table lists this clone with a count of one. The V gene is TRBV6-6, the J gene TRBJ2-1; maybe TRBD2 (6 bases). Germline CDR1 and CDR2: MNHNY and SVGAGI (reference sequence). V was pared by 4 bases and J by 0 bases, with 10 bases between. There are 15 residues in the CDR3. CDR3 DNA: TGTGCCAGCAGTTTGGAGGACTACTCCTACAATGAGCAGTTCTTC. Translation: CASSLEDYSYNEQFF.

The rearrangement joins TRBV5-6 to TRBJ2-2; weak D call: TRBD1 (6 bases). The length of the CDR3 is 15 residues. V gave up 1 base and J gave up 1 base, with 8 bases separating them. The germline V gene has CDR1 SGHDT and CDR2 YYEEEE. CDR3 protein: CASSLLGGNTGELFF. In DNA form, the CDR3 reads TGTGCCAGCAGCTTGTTAGGGGGGAACACCGGGGAGCTGTTTTTT. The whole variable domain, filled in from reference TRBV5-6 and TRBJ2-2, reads DAGVTQSPTHLIKTRGQQVTLRCSPKSGHDTVSWYQQALGQGPQFIFQYYEEEERQRGNFPDRFSGHQFPNYSSELNVNALLLGDSALYLCASSLLGGNTGELFFGEGSRLTVL.

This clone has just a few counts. As DNA, the CDR3 is TGCGCCAGCAGCAAGGACAGGGTGTCGGGAGGAAACACCATATATTTT. It encodes CASSKDRVSGGNTIYF. V gene TRBV5-1 combines with J gene TRBJ1-3; 8 bases match TRBD1. The germline V gene has CDR1 SGHRS and CDR2 YFSETQ. With V trimmed by 4 bases and J by 4 bases, 10 bases remained unmatched. There are 16 residues in the CDR3.

The CDR3 bases are TGCGCCAGCAGCCGAGAACAGGGAACGGGCACTGAAGCTTTCTTT. Protein: CASSREQGTGTEAFF. The chain combines TRBV4-1 with TRBJ1-1; tentatively, D is TRBD1 (6 bases). The CDR3 has 15 residues. V gave up 4 bases and J gave up 4 bases, with 16 bases separating them. The germline gives CDR1 MGHRA, CDR2 YSYEKL.

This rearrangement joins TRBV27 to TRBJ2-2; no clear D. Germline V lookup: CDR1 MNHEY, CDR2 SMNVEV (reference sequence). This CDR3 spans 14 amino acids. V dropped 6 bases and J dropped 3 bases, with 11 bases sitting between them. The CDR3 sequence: CASSSTLDTGELFF. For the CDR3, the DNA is TGTGCCAGCAGCTCCACGCTAGACACCGGGGAGCTGTTTTTT.

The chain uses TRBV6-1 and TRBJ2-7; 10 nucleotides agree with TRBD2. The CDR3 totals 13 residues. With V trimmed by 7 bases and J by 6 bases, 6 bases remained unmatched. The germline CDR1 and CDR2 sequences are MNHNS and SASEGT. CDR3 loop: CASTSGSFGEQYF. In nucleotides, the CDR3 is TGTGCCAGCACTAGCGGGAGTTTTGGCGAGCAGTACTTC.

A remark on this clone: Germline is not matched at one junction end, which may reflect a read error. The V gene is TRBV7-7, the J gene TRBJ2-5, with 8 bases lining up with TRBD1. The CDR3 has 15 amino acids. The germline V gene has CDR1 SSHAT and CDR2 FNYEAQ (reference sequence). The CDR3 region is CASSKGQANQETQYF. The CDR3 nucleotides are TGTGCTAGCAGCAAGGGACAGGCCAACCAAGAGACCCAGTACTTC.

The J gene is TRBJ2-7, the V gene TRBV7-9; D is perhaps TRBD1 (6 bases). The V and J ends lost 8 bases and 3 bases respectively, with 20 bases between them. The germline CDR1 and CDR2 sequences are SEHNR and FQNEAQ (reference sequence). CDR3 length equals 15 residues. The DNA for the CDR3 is TGTGCCAGCGATCCCGTAGGGGGAGCCAGCTACGAGCAGTACTTC. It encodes CASDPVGGASYEQYF.

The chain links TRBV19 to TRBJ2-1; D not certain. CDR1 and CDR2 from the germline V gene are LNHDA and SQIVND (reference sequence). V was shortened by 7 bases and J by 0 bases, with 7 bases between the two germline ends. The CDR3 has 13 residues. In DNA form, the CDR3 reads TGTGCCAGTATGCCAGGCTCCTACAATGAGCAGTTCTTC. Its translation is CASMPGSYNEQFF.

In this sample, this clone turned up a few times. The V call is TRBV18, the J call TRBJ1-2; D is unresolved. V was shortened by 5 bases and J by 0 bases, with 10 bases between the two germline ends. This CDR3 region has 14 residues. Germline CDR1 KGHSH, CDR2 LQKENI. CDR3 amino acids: CASSALRANYGYTF. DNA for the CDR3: TGTGCCAGCTCAGCCCTCCGAGCTAACTATGGCTACACCTTC. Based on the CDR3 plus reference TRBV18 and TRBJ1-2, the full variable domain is NAGVMQNPRHLVRRRGQEARLRCSPMKGHSHVYWYRQLPEEGLKFMVYLQKENIIDESGMPKERFSAEFPKEGPSILRIQQVVRGDSAAYFCASSALRANYGYTFGSGTRLTVV.

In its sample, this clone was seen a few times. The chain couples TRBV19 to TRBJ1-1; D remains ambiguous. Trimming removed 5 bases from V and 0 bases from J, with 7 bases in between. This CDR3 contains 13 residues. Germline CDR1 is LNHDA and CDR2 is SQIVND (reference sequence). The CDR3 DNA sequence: TGTGCCAGTAGTCTTCCGTTGAACACTGAAGCTTTCTTT. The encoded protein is CASSLPLNTEAFF. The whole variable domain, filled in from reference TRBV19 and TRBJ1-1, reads DGGITQSPKYLFRKEGQNVTLSCEQNLNHDAMYWYRQDPGQGLRLIYYSQIVNDFQKGDIAEGYSVSREKKESFPLTVTSAQKNPTAFYLCASSLPLNTEAFFGQGTRLTVV.

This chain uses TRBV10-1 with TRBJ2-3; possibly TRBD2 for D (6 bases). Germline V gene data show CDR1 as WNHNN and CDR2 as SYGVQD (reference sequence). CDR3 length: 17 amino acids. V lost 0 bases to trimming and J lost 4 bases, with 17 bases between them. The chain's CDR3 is CASSESPTRPVADTQYF. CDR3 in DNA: TGCGCCAGCAGTGAGTCCCCGACTAGACCAGTAGCAGATACGCAGTATTTT.

CDR3 sequence: CASSKTSGSGDLSSYNEQFF. The CDR3 DNA is TGCGCCAGCAGTAAGACTAGCGGGAGTGGGGACTTAAGCTCCTACAATGAGCAGTTCTTC. The chain links TRBV5-1 to TRBJ2-1; 12 nucleotides match TRBD2. Germline CDR1 reads SGHRS; CDR2 reads YFSETQ. With 5 bases clipped from V and 0 bases from J, the junction kept 15 bases outside the gene matches. The CDR3 loop spans 20 amino acids.

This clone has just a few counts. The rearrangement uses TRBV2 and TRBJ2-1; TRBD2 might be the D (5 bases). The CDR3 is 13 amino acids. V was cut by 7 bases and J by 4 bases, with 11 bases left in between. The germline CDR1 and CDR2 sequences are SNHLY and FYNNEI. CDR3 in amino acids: CASNLERYNEQFF. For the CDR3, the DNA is TGTGCCAGCAATCTCGAGCGGTACAATGAGCAGTTCTTC.

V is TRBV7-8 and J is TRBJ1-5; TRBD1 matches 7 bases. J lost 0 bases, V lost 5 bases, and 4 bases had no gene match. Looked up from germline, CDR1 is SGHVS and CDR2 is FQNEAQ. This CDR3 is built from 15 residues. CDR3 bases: TGTGCCAGCAGCGAACAGGGGACTAGCAATCAGCCCCAGCATTTT. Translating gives CASSEQGTSNQPQHF.

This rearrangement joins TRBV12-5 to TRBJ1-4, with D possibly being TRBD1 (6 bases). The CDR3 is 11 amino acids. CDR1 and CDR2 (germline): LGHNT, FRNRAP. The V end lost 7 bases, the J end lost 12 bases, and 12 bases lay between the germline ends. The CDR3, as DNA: TGTGCTAGTGACAGGGCCTCCGAACTGTTTTTT. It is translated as CASDRASELFF.